Listed below are T cell receptor beta chains from one sample, sequenced in a study of T-cell reconstitution after alpha-beta-depleted transplantation in children. MiXCR, applied by TCRdb to the PCR reads, yields one record per CDR3 protein. The sample lists 200,000 to 250,000 distinct CDR3 sequences; roughly 10% were seen once. The material was PBMCs from the stem cell graft donor, obtained from the stem cell graft. These receptors all stem from a human donor who donated a stem cell graft to a child with acute lymphoblastic leukemia. Both conserved end residues are part of each CDR3.

V gene: TRBV24-1
J gene: TRBJ1-2
CDR3 protein: CATSDSWTGTGREGYTF

V gene: TRBV5-1
J gene: TRBJ2-5
CDR3 protein: CASSRAGTEETQYF

V gene: TRBV11-2
J gene: TRBJ2-1
CDR3 protein: CASSPWDGANEQFF

V gene: TRBV20-1
J gene: TRBJ2-4
CDR3 protein: CSARGPQEPAKNIQYF

V gene: TRBV30
J gene: TRBJ1-6
CDR3 protein: CAWTGQVNSPLHF

V gene: TRBV20-1
J gene: TRBJ2-3
CDR3 protein: CSATTGTAGGDTQYF

V gene: TRBV14
J gene: TRBJ2-1
CDR3 protein: CASSQDRRGLYNEQFF

V gene: TRBV18
J gene: TRBJ1-1
CDR3 protein: CASSPPGDAEAFF

V gene: TRBV14
J gene: TRBJ2-7
CDR3 protein: CASSHRTGWSYEQYF

V gene: TRBV3-1
J gene: TRBJ1-2
CDR3 protein: CASRPTTGTGAIYTF

V gene: TRBV7-9
J gene: TRBJ1-1
CDR3 protein: CASSLAGSAEAFF

V gene: TRBV20-1
J gene: TRBJ1-6
CDR3 protein: CSARDGRGENSPLHF

V gene: TRBV5-1
J gene: TRBJ2-5
CDR3 protein: CASSFGTGRETQYF

V gene: TRBV4-2
J gene: TRBJ2-7
CDR3 protein: CASSQDPGGASGEQYF

V gene: TRBV11-2
J gene: TRBJ2-1
CDR3 protein: CASSWGRGNYNEQFF

V gene: TRBV12-3/TRBV12-4
J gene: TRBJ2-7
CDR3 protein: CASSFERGGYEQYF

V gene: TRBV20-1
J gene: TRBJ2-7
CDR3 protein: CSARQLRTGGSYEQYF

V gene: TRBV6-5
J gene: TRBJ2-2
CDR3 protein: CASSYEGANTGELFF

V gene: TRBV5-1
J gene: TRBJ2-5
CDR3 protein: CASSSIVAGGVYQETQYF

V gene: TRBV6-2/TRBV6-3
J gene: TRBJ1-2
CDR3 protein: CATGPPNYGYTF

V gene: TRBV12-3/TRBV12-4
J gene: TRBJ1-5
CDR3 protein: CASSLDRDQPQHF

V gene: TRBV6-5
J gene: TRBJ1-1
CDR3 protein: CASSFDRGGLGTEAFF

V gene: TRBV5-6
J gene: TRBJ2-7
CDR3 protein: CASTPIGGELYEQYF

V gene: TRBV7-9
J gene: TRBJ1-1
CDR3 protein: CASSPQSLNTEAFF

V gene: TRBV7-9
J gene: TRBJ2-6
CDR3 protein: CASSLDQGFSGANVLTF

V gene: TRBV27
J gene: TRBJ2-7
CDR3 protein: CASSLRPRESEQYF

V gene: TRBV30
J gene: TRBJ1-1
CDR3 protein: CARRVNTEAFF

V gene: TRBV3-1
J gene: TRBJ2-5
CDR3 protein: CASSQDPRSGGTQYF

V gene: TRBV6-1
J gene: TRBJ1-6
CDR3 protein: CASSEAPGQGVSPLHF

V gene: TRBV4-3
J gene: TRBJ2-1
CDR3 protein: CASSQEASGGNNEQFF

V gene: TRBV3-1
J gene: TRBJ1-1
CDR3 protein: CASSRPGELGTEAFF

V gene: TRBV5-1
J gene: TRBJ2-5
CDR3 protein: CASSAAGSRETQYF

V gene: TRBV20-1
J gene: TRBJ1-1
CDR3 protein: CSVQGNTEAFF

V gene: TRBV12-3/TRBV12-4
J gene: TRBJ1-1
CDR3 protein: CASSIVTNTEAFF

V gene: TRBV12-3/TRBV12-4
J gene: TRBJ2-4
CDR3 protein: CAISGTGPFTTGNIQYF

V gene: TRBV25-1
J gene: TRBJ2-1
CDR3 protein: CASSVQGRGGYNEQFF

V gene: TRBV29-1
J gene: TRBJ1-1
CDR3 protein: CSVKFNVNTEAFF

V gene: TRBV10-3
J gene: TRBJ1-5
CDR3 protein: CAIGQESNQPQHF

V gene: TRBV12-3/TRBV12-4
J gene: TRBJ1-2
CDR3 protein: CASGLGTAYGYTF

V gene: TRBV12-3/TRBV12-4
J gene: TRBJ2-2
CDR3 protein: CASRRQGANTGELFF

V gene: TRBV18
J gene: TRBJ2-7
CDR3 protein: CASSPAEQGQQYF

V gene: TRBV7-8
J gene: TRBJ1-5
CDR3 protein: CASSLVGGQPPQPQHF

V gene: TRBV5-1
J gene: TRBJ2-5
CDR3 protein: CASSLGQTEETQYF

V gene: TRBV6-5
J gene: TRBJ1-2
CDR3 protein: CASSYSGGSNYGYTF